Following are 22 T cell receptor beta chains from one sample sequenced in a study of cytomegalovirus exposure and HLA in healthy donors. PCR amplification relied on 60 Vbeta primers (plus 13 Jbeta primers). Libraries were prepared by immunoSEQ multiplex PCR; TCRdb keeps only in-frame clonotypes and omits some of them. The sample lists roughly 200,000 clones, roughly 78% occurring once. Sequences were obtained from PBMCs. The receptors originated from a woman aged 40 to 55 in good health and CMV-seronegative.

V usage is TRBV28 and J usage is TRBJ1-1; D ambiguous. This CDR3 has 13 residues. CDR1 is MDHEN, CDR2 SYDVKM, per germline. V lost 8 bases and J 5 bases, leaving 15 bases between the germline ends. CDR3 nucleotide sequence: TGTGCCAGCCGCTTGGAAGGGAGGACTGAAGCTTTCTTT. It encodes CASRLEGRTEAFF. The whole variable domain, filled in from reference TRBV28 and TRBJ1-1, reads DVKVTQSSRYLVKRTGEKVFLECVQDMDHENMFWYRQDPGLGLRLIYFSYDVKMKEKGDIPEGYSVSREKKERFSLILESASTNQTSMYLCASRLEGRTEAFFGQGTRLTVV.

This clone turned up a few times. The chain combines TRBV19 with TRBJ1-5; a possible D gene is TRBD1 (5 bases). Germline V CDR1 and CDR2: LNHDA, SQIVND (reference sequence). V was pared by 7 bases and J by 1 base, with 11 bases between. The CDR3 totals 14 residues. This CDR3 reads CASTGETSNQPQHF. CDR3 nucleotides: TGTGCCAGTACGGGGGAAACGAGCAATCAGCCCCAGCATTTT.

The rearrangement uses TRBV5-1 and TRBJ1-1, with D possibly matching TRBD1 (6 bases). From germline, CDR1 is SGHRS and CDR2 YFSETQ. With 7 bases removed from V and 6 bases from J, the gap between germline ends came to 19 bases. This CDR3 is 14 amino acids long. CDR3: CASSGGPPRPEAFF. CDR3 in DNA: TGCGCCAGCTCGGGGGGGCCTCCACGTCCTGAAGCTTTCTTT.

The V and J genes are TRBV19 and TRBJ2-7; TRBD1 is a possible D gene (5 bases). V gave up 6 bases and J gave up 2 bases, with 14 bases separating them. CDR1 is LNHDA, CDR2 SQIVND, per germline (reference sequence). This CDR3 region has 14 residues. CDR3 coding DNA: TGTGCCAGTAGAAGTGTCCAGGGCCCCTACGAGCAGTACTTC. Protein: CASRSVQGPYEQYF.

This clone appeared once. The V call is TRBV19, the J call TRBJ1-1; D is possibly TRBD1 (6 bases). Germline assignment: CDR1 LNHDA and CDR2 SQIVND (reference sequence). There are 15 residues in the CDR3. V lost 5 bases and J 2 bases, leaving 15 bases between the germline ends. The CDR3 DNA is TGTGCCAGTAGTTCCAGTTGGGACACAAACACTGAAGCTTTCTTT. Protein: CASSSSWDTNTEAFF.

The rearrangement links TRBV30 to TRBJ1-2; TRBD1 matches 7 bases. Germline CDR1 is GTSNPN and CDR2 is SVGIG (reference sequence). CDR3 length: 12 residues. The V segment lost 3 bases and the J segment 7 bases; nucleotides outside the gene matches: 5. In DNA, the CDR3 is TGTGCCTGGAGGCACGGACAGGTTGGCTACACCTTC. Translated, it gives CAWRHGQVGYTF.

This CDR3 is CASSGQGGNQPQHF. The CDR3 DNA reads as TGTGCCAGCAGCGGACAGGGAGGGAATCAGCCCCAGCATTTT. The chain carries TRBV6-5 and TRBJ1-5, with TRBD1 matching 8 bases. The CDR3 contains 14 residues. V lost 6 bases to trimming and J lost 4 bases; unmatched junction nucleotides: 5. Germline CDR1 reads MNHEY; CDR2 reads SVGAGI.

The chain has TRBV5-4 and TRBJ1-6; possibly TRBD1 for D (5 bases). Trimming stripped 0 bases from V and 4 bases from J, with 11 bases between. CDR3 size: 16 residues. Germline V gene sequence: CDR1 SGHNT, CDR2 YYREEE (reference sequence). The CDR3, as DNA: TGTGCCAGCAGCTTGGCAGGGCGGACATATAATTCACCCCTCCACTTT. Translation: CASSLAGRTYNSPLHF.

The genes are TRBV6-4 and TRBJ2-7, with TRBD1 matching over 10 bases. The CDR3 extends over 16 amino acids. Germline V lookup: CDR1 MRHNA, CDR2 SNTAGT. V shed 4 bases, J shed 3 bases, and the junction held 9 bases outside the gene matches. Here the CDR3 DNA reads TGTGCCAGCAGTGCCCCGGGACAGGGGAATTACTACGAGCAGTACTTC. This gives the protein CASSAPGQGNYYEQYF.

The chain is built from TRBV6-5 and TRBJ2-3; TRBD2 matches 9 bases. Germline loops: CDR1 MNHEY, CDR2 SVGAGI. The length of the CDR3 is 15 residues. V dropped 2 bases and J dropped 1; count of bases not matched to a gene: 1. The CDR3 here is CASSYASGGTDTQYF. DNA of the CDR3: TGTGCCAGCAGTTACGCTAGCGGGGGCACAGATACGCAGTATTTT.

The chain joins TRBV12-5 to TRBJ1-3, with no clear D. Germline V CDR1 and CDR2: LGHNT, FRNRAP. Trimming took off 3 bases at V and 1 base at J, with 16 bases between the two ends. There are 17 residues in the CDR3. CDR3 amino acids: CASGFAGIHLSGNTIYF. CDR3 DNA: TGTGCTAGTGGTTTCGCCGGGATCCATCTTTCTGGAAACACCATATATTTT.

This clone was observed a handful of times. The chain employs TRBV6-1 and TRBJ1-5; D call uncertain. Germline CDR1 and CDR2: MNHNS and SASEGT. This CDR3 region has 12 residues. Trimming removed 2 bases from V and 7 bases from J, with 6 bases in between. The CDR3 sequence is CASSELIQPQHF. The CDR3 DNA reads TGTGCCAGCAGTGAATTAATCCAGCCCCAGCATTTT.

This rearrangement joins TRBV18 to TRBJ1-2; 9 bases fit TRBD1. Germline CDR1 and CDR2: KGHSH and LQKENI. The CDR3 has 15 amino acids. J lost 4 bases, V lost 1 base, and 4 bases had no gene match. The CDR3 region is CASSPRTGATYGYTF. The CDR3 bases are TGTGCCAGCTCACCACGGACAGGGGCGACCTATGGCTACACCTTC.

This chain uses TRBV28 with TRBJ2-1; unclear D gene. The CDR3 contains 11 residues. Trimming cost V 11 bases and J 9 bases, with 14 bases left between them. CDR1 is MDHEN and CDR2 is SYDVKM in the germline V gene. The chain's CDR3 is CASVRLREQFF. The CDR3 DNA is TGTGCCTCCGTTCGCCTGCGTGAGCAGTTCTTC.

A few counts support this clone. The chain carries TRBV7-9 and TRBJ2-3, with D possibly TRBD1 on 6 matching bases. There are 16 residues in the CDR3. The V end lost 5 bases, the J end lost 2 bases, and 17 bases lay between the germline ends. The germline gives CDR1 SEHNR, CDR2 FQNEAQ (reference sequence). The chain's CDR3 is CASSPRDTGATDTQYF. The CDR3 DNA follows: TGTGCCAGCAGCCCCCGGGACACGGGCGCCACAGATACGCAGTATTTT.

The rearrangement uses TRBV9 and TRBJ1-1; D perhaps matches TRBD1 (6 bases). Looked up from germline, CDR1 is SGDLS and CDR2 is YYNGEE. Trimming took off 2 bases at V and 3 bases at J, with 14 bases between the two ends. The CDR3 runs to 15 residues. For the CDR3, the DNA is TGTGCCAGCAGCGTGGAGGGGGGGAGAGACACTGAAGCTTTCTTT. Translating it yields CASSVEGGRDTEAFF.

This chain joins TRBV28 and TRBJ1-1, with 9 bases identical to TRBD1. The CDR3 spans 15 residues. CDR1 and CDR2 from the germline V gene are MDHEN and SYDVKM. The ends lost 5 bases at V and 3 bases at J; junction bases unmatched: 7. DNA for the CDR3: TGTGCCAGCAGTGAGAGGGACAGGGCTTACACTGAAGCTTTCTTT. Translation gives CASSERDRAYTEAFF.

The CDR3 region has the DNA TGTGCCAGCACGAGGGGAGGGAACAATGAGCAGTTCTTC. It specifies CASTRGGNNEQFF. The rearrangement uses TRBV9 and TRBJ2-1; 7 nucleotides agree with TRBD2. The germline V gene encodes CDR1 SGDLS and CDR2 YYNGEE. V lost 6 bases to trimming and J lost 5 bases; unmatched junction nucleotides: 5. The CDR3 loop spans 13 amino acids.

Concerning this clone: One junction end does not reproduce the germline sequence, and a read error may be involved. The V gene is TRBV7-7, the J gene TRBJ1-1, with D possibly TRBD1 on 6 matching bases. This CDR3 spans 13 amino acids. Germline assignment: CDR1 SSHAT and CDR2 FNYEAQ (reference sequence). The CDR3 is CASSQGWNTEAFF. In DNA form, the CDR3 reads TGTGCTAGCAGCCAGGGGTGGAACACTGAAGCTTTCTTT.

The chain has TRBV7-9 and TRBJ2-7; 7 bases are a match to TRBD2. This CDR3 spans 16 amino acids. Unmatched junction bases numbered 8, after V lost 3 bases and J lost 0 bases. In germline, CDR1 is SEHNR, CDR2 FQNEAQ (reference sequence). For the CDR3, the DNA is TGTGCCAGCAGCTTGAGGGAAGCGGGGAGCTCCTACGAGCAGTACTTC. Its protein is CASSLREAGSSYEQYF.

The chain couples TRBV5-1 to TRBJ2-5; unclear D gene. With 3 bases removed from V and 5 bases from J, the gap between germline ends came to 5 bases. The CDR3 is made up of 11 amino acids. Germline lookup yields CDR1 SGHRS and CDR2 YFSETQ. For the CDR3, the DNA is TGCGCCAGCAGCTGGCTGGAGACCCAGTACTTC. Amino acids: CASSWLETQYF.

The chain is built from TRBV28 and TRBJ1-3; D unresolved. Trimming took off 5 bases at V and 4 bases at J, with 18 bases between the two ends. Looked up from germline, CDR1 is MDHEN and CDR2 is SYDVKM. The CDR3 totals 16 residues. The CDR3 protein is CASSPFPQREGNTIYF. CDR3 DNA: TGTGCCAGCAGTCCCTTCCCCCAACGGGAAGGAAACACCATATATTTT.